The T cell receptor (beta chain) under discussion was sequenced for a study of blood T cell repertoires in COVID-19. In the study overall: Acute and convalescent COVID-19 samples came from the United States, Italy and Spain. PBMCs, B-cell-depleted T cells, or T cells were the source of the cDNA or gDNA that made up the material.

In the authors' methods: Estimated nucleated cell counts came from reference gene primer amplification. The table came from immunoSEQ multiplex PCR; TCRdb's copy has only in-frame clones and leaves some out. The DNA gave D and trimming, while V, J and clone size come from that table. The sample includes 100,000 or so clones, 90% to 95% of them seen just once. The CDR3 sequence is 16 residues long. V lost 4 bases to trimming and J lost 3 bases, with 18 bases between them. Germline V gene lookup returns CDR1 MNHEY and CDR2 SVGAGI. The sample taken for sequencing was peripheral blood. This sequence joins TRBV6-5 and TRBJ1-2, with D perhaps matching TRBD1 (5 bases). The clonotype was recovered from a human donor with active COVID-19. The donor label of this sample is uncertain. The CDR3: CASSSSGVDGHYGYTF. CDR3 nucleotides: TGTGCCAGCAGTTCGTCGGGGGTTGACGGACACTATGGCTACACCTTC.